The present TCR beta chain was sequenced within a study of cytomegalovirus exposure and HLA in healthy donors. Overall study context: An analysis done earlier identified roughly 120 million unique TCR beta sequences from 200 million or so T cells. Points from the study as a whole: The study put under 200 TCR beta chains on its list as cytomegalovirus-associated. While the bulk of TCR sequences proved rare, some public TCRs turned up in many donors. Immune exposure data for these donors was limited to CMV serostatus.

PCR was performed using 60 Vbeta and 13 Jbeta primers. Only in-frame clones appear in the TCRdb table, and some are missing; sequencing was by immunoSEQ multiplex PCR. The sample yields under 200,000 clones, over 60% seen once. Regarding this clone: Its specificity is unknown.

The sample comprised PBMCs. The receptor was isolated from a woman between 35 and 50 years old in good health and CMV-seronegative.

In nucleotides, the CDR3 is TGTGCCAGCAGCCACCCGGGGATGAACACTGAAGCTTTCTTT. This codes for CASSHPGMNTEAFF. The rearrangement uses TRBV14 and TRBJ1-1; D uncertain. The CDR3 is 14 residues long. The germline V gene has CDR1 SGHDN and CDR2 FVKESK. V was cut by 3 bases and J by 0 bases, with 8 bases left in between. Complete variable domain (other parts from reference TRBV14 and TRBJ1-1): EAGVTQFPSHSVIEKGQTVTLRCDPISGHDNLYWYRRVMGKEIKFLLHFVKESKQDESGMPNNRFLAERTGGTYSTLKVQPAELEDSGVYFCASSHPGMNTEAFFGQGTRLTVV.